This TCR beta chain was documented in a study of early T cells in non-severe SARS-CoV-2 infection. V was clipped by 6 bases and J by 6 bases, with 9 bases between them. This CDR3 has 12 residues. Looked up from germline, CDR1 is WSHSY and CDR2 is SAAADI. Individual cDNA molecules were tagged with unique molecular identifiers, the study reported. From the 5' RACE reads, TCRdb called clonotypes with MiXCR, one entry per CDR3 protein. The sample comprises approximately 64,000 distinct CDR3 sequences, 18% of which are singletons, and 7.5% to 10% rests with the top ten. V usage is TRBV10-2 and J usage is TRBJ2-1; no clear D gene. The input for sequencing was whole blood, taken at baseline. This TCR derives from an adult who was a healthcare worker with PCR-confirmed SARS-CoV-2 infection or an uninfected control (not recorded which). In nucleotides, the CDR3 is TGCGCCAGCAGGGACCCCTCCAATGAGCAGTTCTTC. It specifies CASRDPSNEQFF.